A single sample gave rise to the 18 T cell receptor beta chains below, sequenced in a study of a mutant IDH1 vaccine in newly diagnosed glioma. Time point denoted: baseline, week 1 (first vaccination visit). This sample's treatment: pre-vaccination baseline after standard-of-care therapy. Repertoires were generated with immunoSEQ multiplex PCR, while TCRdb's copy carries only in-frame clones and drops some. The profile shows about 36,000 clones, roughly 92% of them singletons. The sample here was PBMCs, taken from a glioma patient treated with radiotherapy, temozolomide or both. The receptor set was obtained from a man aged 18 to 29 with glioma.

This clone was observed a single time. The rearrangement joins TRBV19 to TRBJ2-1; D possibly corresponds to TRBD1 (6 bases). Trimming removed 3 bases from V and 9 bases from J, with 12 bases in between. The CDR3 length is 13 residues. The V gene's germline CDR1 is LNHDA and CDR2 SQIVND (reference sequence). CDR3 DNA: TGTGCCAGTAGTATGGGGGCTTGGGGTGAGCAGTTCTTC. This sequence encodes CASSMGAWGEQFF.

The gene calls are TRBV20-1 and TRBJ2-1; TRBD2 agrees at 8 bases. CDR3 size: 11 residues. The trim removed 4 bases at V and 16 bases at J, leaving 9 bases unmatched. Germline-derived CDR1 and CDR2 are DFQATT and SNEGSKA (reference sequence). The chain's CDR3 is CSAIGTGGGFF. CDR3 coding DNA: TGCAGTGCTATAGGGACCGGGGGGGGATTCTTC.

This rearrangement joins TRBV30 to TRBJ2-1, with D possibly TRBD2 on 7 matching bases. V was pared by 2 bases and J by 4 bases, with 12 bases between. The CDR3 totals 14 residues. Germline V gives CDR1 GTSNPN, CDR2 SVGIG (reference sequence). The DNA for the CDR3 is TGTGCCTGGAGTACGGCGGGGGCTTACAATGAGCAGTTCTTC. It specifies CAWSTAGAYNEQFF.

V gene TRBV27 combines with J gene TRBJ2-7; the D call may be TRBD1 or TRBD2 (5 bases each). The CDR3 is made up of 15 amino acids. Trimming took 0 bases from V and 3 from J, leaving 12 bases between them. Per germline, CDR1 MNHEY and CDR2 SMNVEV (reference sequence). The CDR3 region is CASSLSWDGIYEQYF. CDR3 in DNA: TGTGCCAGCAGTTTATCTTGGGACGGGATCTACGAGCAGTACTTC.

Only one count was recorded for this clone. The genes are TRBV28 and TRBJ1-6, with a weak D call TRBD1 (5 bases). V shed 6 bases and J shed 7 bases, with 10 bases lying between them. The CDR3 contains 13 residues. CDR1 and CDR2 (germline): MDHEN, SYDVKM. The CDR3 DNA is TGTGCCAGCAGAGAGGGGTACAATTCACCCCTCCACTTT. Translated: CASREGYNSPLHF.

This clone was recorded only once. J is TRBJ2-6 and V is TRBV7-9, with 7 bases fitting TRBD1. Losses at the gene ends were 3 bases for V and 3 bases for J; bases not matched to a gene: 8. Looked up from germline, CDR1 is SEHNR and CDR2 is FQNEAQ (reference sequence). This CDR3 is built from 17 residues. CDR3 sequence: CASSFWGRGLGANVLTF. As DNA, the CDR3 is TGTGCCAGCAGCTTCTGGGGAAGGGGGCTTGGGGCCAACGTCCTGACTTTC.

This clone was detected only a few times. CDR3 nucleotide sequence: TGTGCCATCAGTGTTAGTAGGGACGACACTGAAGCTTTCTTT. It translates to CAISVSRDDTEAFF. The V call is TRBV10-3, the J call TRBJ1-1; D possibly corresponds to TRBD1 (5 bases). The CDR3 is 14 residues long. The germline CDR1 and CDR2 sequences are ENHRY and SYGVKD. The ends were cut back, 4 bases at V and 3 bases at J, with 12 bases in the middle.

The rearrangement links TRBV10-2 to TRBJ1-1; a possible D gene is TRBD1 (5 bases). The CDR3 consists of 16 residues. The germline V gene encodes CDR1 WSHSY and CDR2 SAAADI. V dropped 8 bases and J dropped 0 bases, with 19 bases sitting between them. CDR3 loop: CASPRGAEGVNTEAFF. CDR3 DNA sequence: TGCGCCAGCCCCCGGGGAGCAGAAGGGGTGAACACTGAAGCTTTCTTT.

This chain links TRBV6-6 with TRBJ1-1; possibly TRBD1 for D (6 bases). The CDR3 sequence is 16 residues long. Germline V CDR1 and CDR2: MNHNY, SVGAGI (reference sequence). V lost 8 bases to trimming and J lost 3 bases, with 22 bases between them. CDR3 in amino acids: CASSEPRGPYHTEAFF. The CDR3 nucleotides are TGTGCCAGCTCCGAACCCAGGGGCCCTTATCACACTGAAGCTTTCTTT.

This clone is termed medium-sized (0.01 to 0.1%). The V gene is TRBV19, the J gene TRBJ2-1; no definite D call. The CDR3 runs to 11 residues. V lost 5 bases to trimming and J lost 8 bases, with 7 bases between them. Germline V gene lookup returns CDR1 LNHDA and CDR2 SQIVND (reference sequence). This CDR3 reads CASSARYEQFF. The CDR3 bases are TGTGCCAGTAGTGCTCGGTATGAGCAGTTCTTC.

The gene calls are TRBV27 and TRBJ1-2; no clear D. The CDR3 spans 13 residues. The germline V gene encodes CDR1 MNHEY and CDR2 SMNVEV (reference sequence). Deletions cut 5 bases from V and 4 bases from J, with 11 bases between. The CDR3 sequence: CASSALEGYGYTF. CDR3 nucleotide sequence: TGTGCCAGCAGTGCATTGGAGGGCTATGGCTACACCTTC.

The CDR3 DNA sequence: TGTGCCAGCAGCGTCTCGGACAGGGCGAACACCGGGGAGCTGTTTTTT. Amino acids: CASSVSDRANTGELFF. J is TRBJ2-2 and V is TRBV9; the match to TRBD1 covers 8 bases. CDR1 SGDLS and CDR2 YYNGEE come from the germline V gene. This CDR3 comprises 16 residues. V shed 2 bases and J 0 bases; nucleotides not matched to a gene: 3. The full variable domain, its missing parts supplied by reference TRBV9 and TRBJ2-2, is DSGVTQTPKHLITATGQRVTLRCSPRSGDLSVYWYQQSLDQGLQFLIQYYNGEERAKGNILERFSAQQFPDLHSELNLSSLELGDSALYFCASSVSDRANTGELFFGEGSRLTVL.

This chain connects TRBV5-6 to TRBJ2-7; TRBD2 might be the D (5 bases). The CDR3 loop spans 14 amino acids. V lost 4 bases and J lost 3, with 14 bases in between. The germline V gene has CDR1 SGHDT and CDR2 YYEEEE. The CDR3 is CASSPTIRGYEQYF. As DNA, the CDR3 is TGTGCCAGCAGCCCGACTATCCGGGGCTACGAGCAGTACTTC.

V is TRBV19 and J is TRBJ2-3; 14 nucleotides match TRBD2. The germline V gene has CDR1 LNHDA and CDR2 SQIVND (reference sequence). J lost 5 bases, V lost 2 bases, and 9 bases had no gene match. This CDR3 contains 18 residues. The CDR3 is CASSIKGTSGRSLDTQYF. The DNA for the CDR3 is TGTGCCAGTAGTATAAAGGGGACTAGCGGGAGAAGTCTAGATACGCAGTATTTT.

The chain uses TRBV6-5 and TRBJ2-7; 8 nucleotides agree with TRBD1. Germline values: CDR1 MNHEY, CDR2 SVGAGI. V lost 6 bases to trimming and J lost 4 bases; unmatched junction nucleotides: 8. This CDR3 contains 14 residues. This CDR3 reads CASSRQGPPYEQYF. In DNA, the CDR3 is TGTGCCAGCAGCCGACAGGGGCCCCCTTACGAGCAGTACTTC.

The CDR3 region is CASSQRTGTSGSTDTQYF. As DNA, the CDR3 is TGCGCCAGCAGCCAGCGAACCGGGACTAGCGGTAGCACAGATACGCAGTATTTT. The chain combines TRBV4-3 with TRBJ2-3; 11 nucleotides align to TRBD2. CDR1 and CDR2 (germline): LGHNA, YSLEER. Germline trimming cut 3 bases from V and 0 bases from J; bases unmatched to any gene: 8. The CDR3 covers 18 residues.

The V and J genes are TRBV11-2 and TRBJ2-2; D is unresolved. Trimming removed 0 bases from V and 7 bases from J, with 6 bases in between. The CDR3 sequence is 13 residues long. Germline V gene lookup returns CDR1 SGHAT and CDR2 FQNNGV. In DNA form, the CDR3 reads TGTGCCAGCAGCTTAGAATGGAACGGGGAGCTGTTTTTT. Translation gives CASSLEWNGELFF.

The chain links TRBV7-9 to TRBJ1-1, with 7 bases matching TRBD1. J lost 2 bases, V lost 6 bases, and 3 bases had no gene match. The germline V gene has CDR1 SEHNR and CDR2 FQNEAQ (reference sequence). The CDR3 consists of 13 residues. This CDR3 is CASSGTANTEAFF. The CDR3 nucleotides are TGTGCCAGCAGTGGGACAGCTAACACTGAAGCTTTCTTT. Full variable domain (remainder filled in from reference TRBV7-9 and TRBJ1-1): DTGVSQNPRHKITKRGQNVTFRCDPISEHNRLYWYRQTLGQGPEFLTYFQNEAQLEKSRLLSDRFSAERPKGSFSTLEIQRTEQGDSAMYLCASSGTANTEAFFGQGTRLTVV.